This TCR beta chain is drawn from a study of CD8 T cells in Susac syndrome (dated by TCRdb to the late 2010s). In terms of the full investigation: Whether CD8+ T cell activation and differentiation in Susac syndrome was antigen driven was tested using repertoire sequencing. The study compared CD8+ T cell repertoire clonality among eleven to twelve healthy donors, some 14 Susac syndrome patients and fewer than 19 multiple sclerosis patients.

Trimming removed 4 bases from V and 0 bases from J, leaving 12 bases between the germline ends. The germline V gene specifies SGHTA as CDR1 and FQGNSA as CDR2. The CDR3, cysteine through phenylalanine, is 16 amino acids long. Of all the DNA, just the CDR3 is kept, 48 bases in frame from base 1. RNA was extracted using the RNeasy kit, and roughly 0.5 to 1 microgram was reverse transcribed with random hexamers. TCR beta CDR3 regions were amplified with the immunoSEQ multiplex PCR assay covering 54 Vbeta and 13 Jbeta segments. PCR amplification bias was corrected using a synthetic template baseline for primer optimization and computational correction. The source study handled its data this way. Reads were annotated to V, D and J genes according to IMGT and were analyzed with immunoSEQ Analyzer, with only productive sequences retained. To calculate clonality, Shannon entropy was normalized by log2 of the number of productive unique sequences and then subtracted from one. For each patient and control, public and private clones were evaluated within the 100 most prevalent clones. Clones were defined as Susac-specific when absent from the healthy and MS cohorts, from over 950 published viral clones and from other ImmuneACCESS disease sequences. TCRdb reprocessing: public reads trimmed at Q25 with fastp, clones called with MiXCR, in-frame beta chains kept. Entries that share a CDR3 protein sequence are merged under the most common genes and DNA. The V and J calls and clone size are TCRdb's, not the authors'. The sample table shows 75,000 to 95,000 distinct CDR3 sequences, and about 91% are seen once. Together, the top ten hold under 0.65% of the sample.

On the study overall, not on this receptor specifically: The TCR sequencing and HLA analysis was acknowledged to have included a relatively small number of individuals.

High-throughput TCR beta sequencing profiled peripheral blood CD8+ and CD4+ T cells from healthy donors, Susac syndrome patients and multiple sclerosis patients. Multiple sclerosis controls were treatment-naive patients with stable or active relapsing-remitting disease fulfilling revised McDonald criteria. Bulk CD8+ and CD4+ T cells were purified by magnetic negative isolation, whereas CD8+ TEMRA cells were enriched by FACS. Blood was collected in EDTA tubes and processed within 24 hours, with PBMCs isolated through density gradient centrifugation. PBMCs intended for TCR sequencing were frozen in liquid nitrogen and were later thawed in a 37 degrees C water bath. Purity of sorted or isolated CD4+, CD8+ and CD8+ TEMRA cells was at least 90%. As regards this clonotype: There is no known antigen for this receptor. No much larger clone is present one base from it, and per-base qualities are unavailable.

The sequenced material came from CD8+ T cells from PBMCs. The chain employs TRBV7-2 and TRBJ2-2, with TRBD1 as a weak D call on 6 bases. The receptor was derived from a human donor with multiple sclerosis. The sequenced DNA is TGTGCCAGCAGCTCCCGGGACACCGCGAACACCGGGGAGCTGTTTTTT. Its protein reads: CASSSRDTANTGELFF.